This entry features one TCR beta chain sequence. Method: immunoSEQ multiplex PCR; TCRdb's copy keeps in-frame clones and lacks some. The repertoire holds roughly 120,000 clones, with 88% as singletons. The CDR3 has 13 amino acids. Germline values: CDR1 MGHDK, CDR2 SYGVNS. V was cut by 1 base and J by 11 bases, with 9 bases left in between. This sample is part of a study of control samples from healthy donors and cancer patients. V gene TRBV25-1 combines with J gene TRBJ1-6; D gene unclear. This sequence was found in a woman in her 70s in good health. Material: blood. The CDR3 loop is CASSEFGDAPLHF. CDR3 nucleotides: TGTGCCAGCAGTGAATTCGGGGATGCACCCCTCCACTTT.